The 4 T cell receptor beta chains below were found in one sample sequenced in a study of monozygotic twins with inflammatory bowel disease. TCRdb re-called the 5' RACE reads; one entry per CDR3 protein, DNA not given. This repertoire includes a few hundred thousand distinct CDR3 sequences. Sample: blood. The receptors stem from a human donor with ulcerative colitis or Crohn's disease, or a healthy co-twin of an affected twin (not recorded which).

The V call is TRBV7-9, the J call TRBJ2-2; as DNA is missing, the TRBD1 call by TCRdb cannot be tested. CDR1 is SEHNR, CDR2 FQNEAQ, per germline (reference sequence). This CDR3 comprises 13 residues. The CDR3 sequence: CASSFRETGELFF.

V usage is TRBV4-2 and J usage is TRBJ1-6; TCRdb's assignment of TRBD1 cannot be checked, as there is no DNA. Germline lookup yields CDR1 LGHNA and CDR2 YNFKEQ. The CDR3 sequence is 15 residues long. The chain's CDR3 is CASSQDAGYQSPLHF.

J is TRBJ2-3 and V is TRBV5-1; TCRdb's D gene call, TRBD1, goes unchecked for lack of DNA. CDR1 is SGHRS, CDR2 YFSETQ, per germline. This CDR3 has 13 amino acids. CDR3 sequence: CASSGQGTDTQYF.

The chain couples TRBV6-5 to TRBJ2-7. The germline V gene encodes CDR1 MNHEY and CDR2 SVGAGI. The CDR3 spans 15 residues. CDR3 protein: CASSNPRRVSYEQYF.